Listed below are T cell receptor beta chains from one sample, sequenced in a study of shared clonotypes between healthy human individuals. Some clones are missing from TCRdb's copy, which holds only in-frame ones; the method was immunoSEQ multiplex PCR. Of roughly 320,000 clones in the sample, more than 75% were seen once. What was sequenced was memory CD8+ T cells sorted from blood. The receptors derive from a man in his late teens or twenties in good health. The CDR3 runs from the conserved cysteine through the conserved F or W. A D gene is named only where the DNA matches it firmly. Clone size, where shown, is once, few, many, or a class for clones that have expanded.

clone size	D gene	J gene	V gene	CDR3 protein	CDR3 DNA
NA	TRBD1	TRBJ1-6	TRBV28	CASSLGQGYRSPLHF	TGTGCCAGCAGCTTGGGACAGGGGTATCGTTCACCCCTCCACTTT
NA	NA	TRBJ2-3	TRBV10-3	CAISESSKNTQYF	TGTGCCATCAGTGAGTCGTCGAAGAATACGCAGTATTTT
NA	NA	TRBJ1-5	TRBV27	CASSPRGEAIYNQPQHF	TGTGCCAGCAGCCCCCGGGGGGAGGCGATATACAATCAGCCCCAGCATTTT
NA	NA	TRBJ1-2	TRBV28	CASSVARGSFYGYTF	TGTGCCAGCAGTGTGGCCCGGGGGTCTTTCTATGGCTACACCTTC
NA	NA	TRBJ2-1	TRBV27	CASSPARSHEQFF	TGTGCCAGCAGTCCGGCTAGAAGCCATGAGCAGTTCTTC
once	TRBD1	TRBJ1-2	TRBV13	CASSRDRGDGYTF	TGTGCCAGCAGCCGGGACAGGGGGGATGGCTACACCTTC
NA	NA	TRBJ2-5	TRBV7-6	CASSLDSQETQYF	TGTGCCAGCAGCTTAGATTCACAAGAGACCCAGTACTTC
NA	NA	TRBJ1-1	TRBV18	CASSPPGGGSEAFF	TGTGCCAGCTCACCACCAGGAGGGGGGAGTGAAGCTTTCTTT
NA	NA	TRBJ2-7	TRBV13	CASSRRGISYEQYF	TGTGCCAGCAGCCGTCGGGGGATCTCCTACGAGCAGTACTTC
NA	TRBD2	TRBJ2-3	TRBV2	CASRERGGRGTDTQYF	TGTGCCAGCAGGGAGCGGGGGGGCCGAGGGACAGATACGCAGTATTTT
NA	NA	TRBJ2-1	TRBV5-6	CASRSRDIIRDNEQFF	TGTGCCAGCAGATCCCGGGACATCATTAGGGACAATGAGCAGTTCTTC
once	NA	TRBJ1-4	TRBV29-1	CSVQQEKLFF	TGCAGCGTGCAACAGGAAAAACTGTTTTTT
NA	NA	TRBJ2-1	TRBV2	CASLTGNRDTGRVVYNEQFF	TGTGCCAGCCTAACGGGAAACCGGGACACAGGGCGGGTCGTGTACAATGAGCAGTTCTTC
few	TRBD2	TRBJ2-7	TRBV5-1	CASSLGGGLEQYF	TGCGCCAGCAGCCTCGGCGGGGGGCTAGAGCAGTACTTC
NA	NA	TRBJ2-1	TRBV25-1	CATSPSGFYNEQFF	TGTGCCACTAGCCCAAGCGGGTTTTACAATGAGCAGTTCTTC
NA	TRBD1	TRBJ2-7	TRBV5-1	CASSLLGGQGGEQYF	TGCGCCAGCAGCCTCCTTGGTGGACAGGGGGGCGAGCAGTACTTC
NA	NA	TRBJ1-6	TRBV6-5	CASSSRRSSYNSPLHF	TGTGCCAGCAGTTCTAGACGGAGCTCCTATAATTCACCCCTCCACTTT
once	NA	TRBJ2-1	TRBV20-1	CSANKGQFF	TGCAGTGCTAATAAGGGGCAGTTCTTC
NA	NA	TRBJ1-4	TRBV5-8	CASSLEPGPNEKLFF	TGTGCCAGCAGCTTGGAGCCGGGGCCTAATGAAAAACTGTTTTTT
NA	NA	TRBJ1-5	TRBV27	CASSSDYSNQPQHF	TGTGCCAGCAGTTCCGATTATAGCAATCAGCCCCAGCATTTT
few	TRBD1	TRBJ1-1	TRBV7-9	CASSPPDRSTEAFF	TGTGCCAGCAGCCCACCGGACAGGTCCACTGAAGCTTTCTTT
NA	NA	TRBJ1-5	TRBV27	CASNLAGSNQPQHF	TGTGCCAGCAATTTGGCGGGGAGCAATCAGCCCCAGCATTTT
NA	NA	TRBJ1-6	TRBV16	CASSQSPAYNSPLHF	TGTGCCAGCAGCCAATCCCCTGCCTATAATTCACCCCTCCACTTT
NA	NA	TRBJ2-7	TRBV7-3	CASSLSGQWAPYEQYF	TGTGCCAGCAGCTTATCTGGGCAGTGGGCCCCCTACGAGCAGTACTTC
NA	NA	TRBJ1-5	TRBV10-3	CAISESAGEFSNQPQHF	TGTGCCATCAGTGAGTCCGCCGGAGAATTTAGCAATCAGCCCCAGCATTTT
NA	TRBD2	TRBJ2-2	TRBV5-1	CASSPLRESTGELFF	TGCGCCAGCAGCCCGTTGCGGGAGAGCACCGGGGAGCTGTTTTTT